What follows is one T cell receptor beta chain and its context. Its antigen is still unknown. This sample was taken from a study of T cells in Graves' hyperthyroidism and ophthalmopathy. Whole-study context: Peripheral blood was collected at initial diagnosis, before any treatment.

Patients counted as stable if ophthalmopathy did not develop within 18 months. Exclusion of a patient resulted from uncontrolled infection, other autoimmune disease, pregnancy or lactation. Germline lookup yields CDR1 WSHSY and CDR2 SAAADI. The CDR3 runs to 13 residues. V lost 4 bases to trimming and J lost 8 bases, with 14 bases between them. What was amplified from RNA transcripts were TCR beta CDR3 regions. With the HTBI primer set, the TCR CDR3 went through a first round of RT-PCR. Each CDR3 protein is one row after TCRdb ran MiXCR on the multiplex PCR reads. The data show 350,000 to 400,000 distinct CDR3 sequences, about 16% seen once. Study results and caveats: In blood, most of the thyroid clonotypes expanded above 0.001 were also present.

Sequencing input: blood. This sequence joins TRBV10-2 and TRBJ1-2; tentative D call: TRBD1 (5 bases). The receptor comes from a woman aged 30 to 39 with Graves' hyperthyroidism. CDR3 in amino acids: CASSVAGSRGYTF. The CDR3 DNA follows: TGCGCCAGCAGTGTGGCAGGGTCGAGAGGCTACACCTTC.